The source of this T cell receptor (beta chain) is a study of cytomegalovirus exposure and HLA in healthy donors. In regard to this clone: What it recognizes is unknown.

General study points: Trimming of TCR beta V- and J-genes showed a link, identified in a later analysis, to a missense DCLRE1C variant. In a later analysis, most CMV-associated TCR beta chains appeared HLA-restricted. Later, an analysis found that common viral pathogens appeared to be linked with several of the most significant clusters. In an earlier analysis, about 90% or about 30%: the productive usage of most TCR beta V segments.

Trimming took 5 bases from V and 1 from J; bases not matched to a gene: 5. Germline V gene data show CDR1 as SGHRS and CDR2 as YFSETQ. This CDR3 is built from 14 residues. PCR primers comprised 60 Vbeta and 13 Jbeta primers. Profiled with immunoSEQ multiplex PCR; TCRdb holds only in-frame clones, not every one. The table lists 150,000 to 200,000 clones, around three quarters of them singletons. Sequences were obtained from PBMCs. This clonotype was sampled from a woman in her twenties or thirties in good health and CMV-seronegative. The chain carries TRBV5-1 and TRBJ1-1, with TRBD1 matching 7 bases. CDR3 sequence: CASRQGSGNTEAFF. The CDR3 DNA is TGCGCCAGCAGACAGGGGTCGGGGAACACTGAAGCTTTCTTT.